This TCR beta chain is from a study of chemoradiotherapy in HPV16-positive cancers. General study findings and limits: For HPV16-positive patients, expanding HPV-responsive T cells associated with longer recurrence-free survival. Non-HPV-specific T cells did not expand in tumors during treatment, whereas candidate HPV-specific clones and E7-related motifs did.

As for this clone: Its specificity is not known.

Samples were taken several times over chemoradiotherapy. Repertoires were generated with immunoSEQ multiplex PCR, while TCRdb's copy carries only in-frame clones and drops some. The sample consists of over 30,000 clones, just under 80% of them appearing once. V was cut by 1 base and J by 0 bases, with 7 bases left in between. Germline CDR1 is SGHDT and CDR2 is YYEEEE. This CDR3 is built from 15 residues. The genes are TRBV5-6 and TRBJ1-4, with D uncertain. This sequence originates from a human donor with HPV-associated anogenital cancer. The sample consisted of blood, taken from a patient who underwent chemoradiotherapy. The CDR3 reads CASSLSPATNEKLFF. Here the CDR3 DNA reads TGTGCCAGCAGCTTGTCTCCAGCAACTAATGAAAAACTGTTTTTT.